This T cell receptor beta chain was captured by sequencing in a study of shared clonotypes between healthy human individuals. Sequencing used immunoSEQ multiplex PCR; TCRdb keeps in-frame clones, though not all of them. The sample comprises around 500,000 clones, approximately 81% of which are singletons, and roughly 13% rests with the top ten. In regard to this clone: Antigen specificity is unknown.

Study-wide points: The diversity represented, both genetic and in exposure history, was limited by few donors.

The V gene lost 5 bases and the J gene lost 8 bases, with 15 bases spanning the gap. Germline lookup yields CDR1 SNHLY and CDR2 FYNNEI. This CDR3 contains 13 residues. Sequencing was done on a sample of PBMCs. This receptor was taken from a woman in her forties in good health. Some clones in this sample may be carry-over from other donors' samples. The rearrangement joins TRBV2 to TRBJ1-1, with a possible D match to TRBD1 (5 bases). This chain's CDR3 is CASSKEGTAEAFF. The CDR3 region has the DNA TGTGCCAGCAGTAAGGAAGGGACGGCAGAAGCTTTCTTT. The full variable domain, completed using reference TRBV2 and TRBJ1-1, is EPEVTQTPSHQVTQMGQEVILRCVPISNHLYFYWYRQILGQKVEFLVSFYNNEISEKSEIFDDQFSVERPDGSNFTLKIRSTKLEDSAMYFCASSKEGTAEAFFGQGTRLTVV.